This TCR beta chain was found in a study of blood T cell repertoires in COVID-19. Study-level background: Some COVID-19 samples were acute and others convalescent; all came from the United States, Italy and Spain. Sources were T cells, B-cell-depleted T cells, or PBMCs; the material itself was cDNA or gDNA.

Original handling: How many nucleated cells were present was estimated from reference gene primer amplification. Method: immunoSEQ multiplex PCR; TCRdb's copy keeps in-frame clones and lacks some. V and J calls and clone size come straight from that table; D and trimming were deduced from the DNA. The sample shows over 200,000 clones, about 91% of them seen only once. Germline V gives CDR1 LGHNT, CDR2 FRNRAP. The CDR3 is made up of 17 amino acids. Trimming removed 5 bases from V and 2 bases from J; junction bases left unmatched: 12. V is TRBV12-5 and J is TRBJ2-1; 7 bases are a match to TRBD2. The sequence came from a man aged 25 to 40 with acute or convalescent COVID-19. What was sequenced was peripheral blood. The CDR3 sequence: CASGPPSYAGAYNEQFF. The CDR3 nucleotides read TGTGCTAGTGGTCCCCCCTCGTATGCGGGGGCCTACAATGAGCAGTTCTTC.